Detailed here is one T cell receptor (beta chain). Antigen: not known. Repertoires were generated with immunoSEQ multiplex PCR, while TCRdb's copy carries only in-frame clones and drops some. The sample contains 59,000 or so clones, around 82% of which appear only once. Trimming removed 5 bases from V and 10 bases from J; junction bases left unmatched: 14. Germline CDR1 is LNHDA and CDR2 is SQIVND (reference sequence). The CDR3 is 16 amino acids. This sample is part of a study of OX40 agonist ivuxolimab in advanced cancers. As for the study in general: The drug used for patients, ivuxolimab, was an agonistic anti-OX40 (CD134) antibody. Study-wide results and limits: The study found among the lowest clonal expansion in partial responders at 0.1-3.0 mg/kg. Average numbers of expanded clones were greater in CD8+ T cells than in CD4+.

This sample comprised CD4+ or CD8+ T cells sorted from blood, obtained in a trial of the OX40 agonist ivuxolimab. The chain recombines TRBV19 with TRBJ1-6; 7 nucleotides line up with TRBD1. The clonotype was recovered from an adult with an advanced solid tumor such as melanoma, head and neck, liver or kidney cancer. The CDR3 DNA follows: TGTGCCAGTAGTTCTCCCTCGACAGGGTTGAAGTCACCCCTCCACTTT. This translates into CASSSPSTGLKSPLHF.